The TCR beta chain described here comes from a study of blood T cell repertoires in COVID-19. Germline CDR1 and CDR2: SGDLS and YYNGEE. This CDR3 contains 12 residues. V lost 4 bases and J 6 bases, leaving 9 bases between the germline ends. In the authors' methods: Reference gene primers were amplified, and this amplification served to estimate nucleated cell counts. The table came from immunoSEQ multiplex PCR; TCRdb's copy has only in-frame clones and leaves some out. That table supplies the V and J calls and clone size; D and trimming were determined from the DNA. The sample includes roughly 40,000 clones, around four fifths seen only once; the top ten take around 41%.

The receptor comes from a woman aged 80 or over with active or convalescent COVID-19. Sample: peripheral blood. The rearrangement joins TRBV9 to TRBJ2-3; the D gene is possibly TRBD1 (6 bases). CDR3 in amino acids: CASSLGQDTQYF. The CDR3 DNA reads as TGTGCCAGCAGCCTAGGACAGGATACGCAGTATTTT.